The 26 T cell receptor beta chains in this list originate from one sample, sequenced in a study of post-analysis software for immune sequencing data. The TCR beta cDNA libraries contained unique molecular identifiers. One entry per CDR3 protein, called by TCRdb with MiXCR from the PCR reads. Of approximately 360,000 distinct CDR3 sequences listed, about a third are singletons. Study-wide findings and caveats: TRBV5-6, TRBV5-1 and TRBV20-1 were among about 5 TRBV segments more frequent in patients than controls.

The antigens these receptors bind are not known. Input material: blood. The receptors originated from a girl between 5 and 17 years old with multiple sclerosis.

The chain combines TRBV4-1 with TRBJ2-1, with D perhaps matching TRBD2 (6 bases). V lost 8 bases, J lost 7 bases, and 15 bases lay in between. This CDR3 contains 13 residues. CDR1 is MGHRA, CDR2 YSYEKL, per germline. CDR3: CASRLSGGNEQFF. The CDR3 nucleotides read TGCGCCAGCCGCTTGAGTGGGGGGAATGAGCAGTTCTTC.

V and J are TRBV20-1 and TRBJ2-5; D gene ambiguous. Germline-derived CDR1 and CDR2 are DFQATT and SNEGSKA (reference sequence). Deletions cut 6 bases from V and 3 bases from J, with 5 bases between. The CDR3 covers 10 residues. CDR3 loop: CSAPEETQYF. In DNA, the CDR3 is TGCAGTGCACCAGAAGAGACCCAGTACTTC.

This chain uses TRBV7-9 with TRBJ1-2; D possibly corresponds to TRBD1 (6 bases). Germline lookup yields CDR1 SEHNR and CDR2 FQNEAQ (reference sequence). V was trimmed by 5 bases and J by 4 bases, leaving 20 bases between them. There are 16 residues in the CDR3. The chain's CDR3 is CASSPSEQGSGYGYTF. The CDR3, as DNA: TGTGCCAGCAGCCCGTCGGAACAGGGTAGTGGCTATGGCTACACCTTC.

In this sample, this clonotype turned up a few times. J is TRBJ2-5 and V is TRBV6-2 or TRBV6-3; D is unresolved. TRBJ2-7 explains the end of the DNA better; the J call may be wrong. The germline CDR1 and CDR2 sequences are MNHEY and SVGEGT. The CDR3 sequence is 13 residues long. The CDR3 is CASLKLGRNEQYF. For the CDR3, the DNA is TGTGCCAGCTTAAAGCTAGGACGGAACGAGCAGTACTTC.

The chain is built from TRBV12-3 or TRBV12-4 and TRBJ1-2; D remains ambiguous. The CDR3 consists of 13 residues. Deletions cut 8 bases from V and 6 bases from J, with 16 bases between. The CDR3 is CASVGPPADGYTF. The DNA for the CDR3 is TGTGCCAGCGTTGGGCCCCCCGCGGATGGCTACACCTTC.

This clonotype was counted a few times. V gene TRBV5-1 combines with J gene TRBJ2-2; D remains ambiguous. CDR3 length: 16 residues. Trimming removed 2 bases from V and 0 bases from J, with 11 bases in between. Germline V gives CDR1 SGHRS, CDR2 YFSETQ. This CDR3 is CASSFMGIANTGELFF. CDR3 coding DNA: TGCGCCAGCAGCTTTATGGGGATCGCGAACACCGGGGAGCTGTTTTTT.

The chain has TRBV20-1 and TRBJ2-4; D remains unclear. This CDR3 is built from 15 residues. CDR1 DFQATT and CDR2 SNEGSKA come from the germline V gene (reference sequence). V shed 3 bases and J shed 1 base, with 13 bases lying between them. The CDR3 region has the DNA TGCAGTGCTAGTTATCCAGGTGGTGCCAAAAACATTCAGTACTTC. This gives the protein CSASYPGGAKNIQYF.

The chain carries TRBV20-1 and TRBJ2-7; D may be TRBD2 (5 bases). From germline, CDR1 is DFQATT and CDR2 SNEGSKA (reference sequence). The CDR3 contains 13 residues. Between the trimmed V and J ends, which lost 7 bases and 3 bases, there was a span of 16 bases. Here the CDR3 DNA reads TGCAGTGTCAAGCGGAAACTAGGCTACGAGCAGTACTTC. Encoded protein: CSVKRKLGYEQYF.

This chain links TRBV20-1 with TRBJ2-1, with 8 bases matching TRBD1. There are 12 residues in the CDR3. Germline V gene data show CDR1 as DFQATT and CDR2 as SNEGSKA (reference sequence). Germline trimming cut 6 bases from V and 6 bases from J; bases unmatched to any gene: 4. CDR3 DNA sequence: TGCAGTGCAGACGACAGGGGCAATGAGCAGTTCTTC. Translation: CSADDRGNEQFF.

CDR3 sequence: CASTPGIAGVTDEQFF. The CDR3, as DNA: TGTGCCAGCACTCCGGGGATAGCGGGGGTTACAGATGAGCAGTTCTTC. The chain recombines TRBV12-3 or TRBV12-4 with TRBJ2-1; TRBD2 matches 9 bases. The trim removed 7 bases at V and 8 bases at J, leaving 15 bases unmatched. The CDR3 extends over 16 amino acids.

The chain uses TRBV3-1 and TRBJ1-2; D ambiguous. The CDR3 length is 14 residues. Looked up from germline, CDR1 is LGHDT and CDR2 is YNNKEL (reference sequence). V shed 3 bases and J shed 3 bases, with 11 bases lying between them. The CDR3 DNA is TGTGCCAGCAGCCAGTCGAGGAATTACTATGGCTACACCTTC. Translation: CASSQSRNYYGYTF.

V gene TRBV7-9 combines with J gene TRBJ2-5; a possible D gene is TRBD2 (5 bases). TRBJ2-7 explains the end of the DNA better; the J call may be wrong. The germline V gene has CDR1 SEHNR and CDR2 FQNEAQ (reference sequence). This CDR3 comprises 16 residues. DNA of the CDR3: TGTGCCAGCAGCTCCCTGAAGAAAGGGCTCGGGGACGAGCAGTACTTC. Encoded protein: CASSSLKKGLGDEQYF.

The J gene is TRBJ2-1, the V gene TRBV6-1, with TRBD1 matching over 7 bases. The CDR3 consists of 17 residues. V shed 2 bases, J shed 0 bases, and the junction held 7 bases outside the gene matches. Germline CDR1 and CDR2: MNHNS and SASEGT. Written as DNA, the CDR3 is TGTGCCAGCAGTGAACCCAGATCAGGGGGCTCCTACAATGAGCAGTTCTTC. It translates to CASSEPRSGGSYNEQFF.

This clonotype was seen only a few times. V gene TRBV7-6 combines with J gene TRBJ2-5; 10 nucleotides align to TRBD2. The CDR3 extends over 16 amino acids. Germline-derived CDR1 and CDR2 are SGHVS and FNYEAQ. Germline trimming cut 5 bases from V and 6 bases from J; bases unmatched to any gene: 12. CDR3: CASSPGGTSAPQTQYF. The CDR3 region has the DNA TGTGCCAGCAGCCCCGGGGGGACTAGCGCTCCCCAGACCCAGTACTTC.

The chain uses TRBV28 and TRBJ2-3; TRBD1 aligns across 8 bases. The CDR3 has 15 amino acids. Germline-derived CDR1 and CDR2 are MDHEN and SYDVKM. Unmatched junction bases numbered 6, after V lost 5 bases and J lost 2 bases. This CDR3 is CASSMRTGNTDTQYF. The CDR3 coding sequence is TGTGCCAGCAGTATGCGGACAGGGAACACAGATACGCAGTATTTT. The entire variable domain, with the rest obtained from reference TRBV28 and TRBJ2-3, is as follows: DVKVTQSSRYLVKRTGEKVFLECVQDMDHENMFWYRQDPGLGLRLIYFSYDVKMKEKGDIPEGYSVSREKKERFSLILESASTNQTSMYLCASSMRTGNTDTQYFGPGTRLTVL.

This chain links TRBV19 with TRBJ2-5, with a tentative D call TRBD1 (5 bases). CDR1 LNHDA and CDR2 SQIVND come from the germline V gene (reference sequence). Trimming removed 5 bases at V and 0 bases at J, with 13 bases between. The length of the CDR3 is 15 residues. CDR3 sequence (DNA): TGTGCCAGTAGTTCGACGACAGCGTACCAAGAGACCCAGTACTTC. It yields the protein CASSSTTAYQETQYF.

In DNA, the CDR3 is TGTGCCAGCACCAACGGAGGGGACGAGCAGTACTTC. Amino acid sequence: CASTNGGDEQYF. J is TRBJ2-7 and V is TRBV6-6; weak D call: TRBD2 (6 bases). Trimming shortened V by 7 bases and J by 5 bases, and 12 bases separated the two germline ends. The CDR3 is made up of 12 amino acids. The germline V gene encodes CDR1 MNHNY and CDR2 SVGAGI (reference sequence).

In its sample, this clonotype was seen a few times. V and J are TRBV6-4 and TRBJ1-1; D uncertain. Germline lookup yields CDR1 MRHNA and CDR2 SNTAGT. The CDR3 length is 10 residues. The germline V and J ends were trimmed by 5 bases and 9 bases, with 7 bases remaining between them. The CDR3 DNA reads TGTGCCAGCAGTCTTGGTAAAGCTTTCTTT. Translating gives CASSLGKAFF.

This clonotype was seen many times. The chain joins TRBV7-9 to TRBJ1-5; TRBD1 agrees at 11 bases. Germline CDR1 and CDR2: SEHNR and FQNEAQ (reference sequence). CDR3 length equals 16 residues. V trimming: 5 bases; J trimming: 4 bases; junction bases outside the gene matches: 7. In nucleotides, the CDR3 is TGTGCCAGCAGCCCCGGACAGGGGGCTAGTAATCAGCCCCAGCATTTT. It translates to CASSPGQGASNQPQHF.

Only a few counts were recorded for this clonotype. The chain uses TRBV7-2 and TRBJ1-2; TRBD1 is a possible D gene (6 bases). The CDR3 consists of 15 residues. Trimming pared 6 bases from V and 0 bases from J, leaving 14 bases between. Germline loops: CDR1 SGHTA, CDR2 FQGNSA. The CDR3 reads CASRIQGTSNYGYTF. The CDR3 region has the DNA TGTGCCAGCAGAATCCAGGGGACTTCTAACTATGGCTACACCTTC. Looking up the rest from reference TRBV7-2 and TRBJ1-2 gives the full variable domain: GAGVSQSPSNKVTEKGKDVELRCDPISGHTALYWYRQSLGQGLEFLIYFQGNSAPDKSGLPSDRFSAERTGGSVSTLTIQRTQQEDSAVYLCASRIQGTSNYGYTFGSGTRLTVV.

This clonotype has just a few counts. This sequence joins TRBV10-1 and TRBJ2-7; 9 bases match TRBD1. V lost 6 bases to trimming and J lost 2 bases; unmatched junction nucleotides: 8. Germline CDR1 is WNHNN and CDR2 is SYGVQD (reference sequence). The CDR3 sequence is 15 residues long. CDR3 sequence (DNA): TGCGCCAGCAGCACGGGACAGGGAAGACCCTACGAGCAGTACTTC. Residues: CASSTGQGRPYEQYF.

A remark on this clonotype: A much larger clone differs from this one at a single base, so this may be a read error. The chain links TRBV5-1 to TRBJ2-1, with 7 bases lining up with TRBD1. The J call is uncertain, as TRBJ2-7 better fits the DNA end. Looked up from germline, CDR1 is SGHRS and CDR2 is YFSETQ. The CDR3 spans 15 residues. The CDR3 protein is CASSRQGYSYNEQYF. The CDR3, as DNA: TGCGCCAGCAGTCGACAGGGATACTCCTACAATGAGCAGTACTTC.

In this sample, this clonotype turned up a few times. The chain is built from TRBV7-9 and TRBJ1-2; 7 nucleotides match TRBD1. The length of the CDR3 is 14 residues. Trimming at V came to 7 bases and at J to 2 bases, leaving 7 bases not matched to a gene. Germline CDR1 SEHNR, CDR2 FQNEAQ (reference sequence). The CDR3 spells CASISWGQNYGYTF. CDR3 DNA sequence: TGTGCCAGCATCTCTTGGGGACAGAACTATGGCTACACCTTC.

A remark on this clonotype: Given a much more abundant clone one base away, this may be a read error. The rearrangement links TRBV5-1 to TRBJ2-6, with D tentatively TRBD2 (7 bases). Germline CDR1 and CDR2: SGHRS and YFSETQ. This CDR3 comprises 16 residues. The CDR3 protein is CASSRGAISGANVRTF. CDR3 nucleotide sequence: TGCGCCAGCAGCCGGGGGGCCATCTCTGGGGCCAACGTCCGGACTTTC.

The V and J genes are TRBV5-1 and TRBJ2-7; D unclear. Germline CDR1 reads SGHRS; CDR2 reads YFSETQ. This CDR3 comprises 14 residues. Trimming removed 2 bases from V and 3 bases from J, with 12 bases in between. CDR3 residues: CASSLPETVYEQYF. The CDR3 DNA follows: TGCGCCAGCAGCTTACCCGAAACAGTCTACGAGCAGTACTTC.

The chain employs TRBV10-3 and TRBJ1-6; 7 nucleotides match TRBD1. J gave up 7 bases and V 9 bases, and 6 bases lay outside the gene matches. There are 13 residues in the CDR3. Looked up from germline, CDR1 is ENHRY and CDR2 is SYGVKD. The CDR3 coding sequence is TGTGCCATTACCGGGACAGCCAATTCACCCCTCCACTTT. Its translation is CAITGTANSPLHF.